Below are 5 T cell receptor beta chains sequenced from a single sample in a study of blood T cell repertoires in COVID-19. Measured with immunoSEQ multiplex PCR; TCRdb has only the in-frame clones, and not every one. This sample carries around 350,000 clones, approximately 86% of them seen once, and the ten largest clones take 3%. The sample was peripheral blood. The origin of the receptors is a human donor in a cohort sampled during active COVID-19.

The chain links TRBV6-5 to TRBJ2-3; 8 nucleotides align to TRBD2. The germline gives CDR1 MNHEY, CDR2 SVGAGI. V lost 7 bases and J lost 4; bases outside the gene matches: 10. The CDR3 spans 15 residues. CDR3 DNA: TGTGCCAGCACCCCCCGGGGGGGCTTTGCAGATACGCAGTATTTT. It is translated as CASTPRGGFADTQYF.

This chain connects TRBV5-1 to TRBJ1-1; a possible D gene is TRBD1 (5 bases). CDR3 length equals 13 residues. CDR1 and CDR2 from the germline V gene are SGHRS and YFSETQ. Trimming took 6 bases from V and 6 from J, leaving 15 bases between them. DNA for the CDR3: TGCGCCAGCACCGCCGGCGGGGGGGCTGAAGCTTTCTTT. Residues: CASTAGGGAEAFF.

The CDR3 spells CASSQEGVTGYTF. The CDR3 DNA is TGTGCCAGCAGCCAAGAGGGCGTTACTGGCTACACCTTC. The chain uses TRBV3-1 (or the pseudogene TRBV3-2) and TRBJ1-2; D ambiguous. Trimming removed 0 bases from V and 7 bases from J, with 9 bases in between. This CDR3 has 13 residues. Germline assignment: CDR1 LGHDT and CDR2 YNNKEL (reference sequence).

The chain links TRBV2 to TRBJ2-4, with TRBD1 as a possible D gene (5 bases). Trimming left V 3 bases short and J 0 bases short, with 18 bases between. The CDR3 length is 18 residues. CDR1 is SNHLY and CDR2 is FYNNEI in the germline V gene. The DNA of the CDR3 is TGTGCCAGCAGTGACCCCGACAGCCCTGAGGCAGCCAAAAACATTCAGTACTTC. It encodes CASSDPDSPEAAKNIQYF.

In its sample, this clone was seen once. The CDR3 DNA reads as TGTGCCAGTAGGATCCGGGACAGGGCATTGAACACTGAAGCTTTCTTT. Translated: CASRIRDRALNTEAFF. V and J are TRBV19 and TRBJ1-1; 9 nucleotides agree with TRBD1. This CDR3 is built from 16 residues. Germline CDR1 reads LNHDA; CDR2 reads SQIVND (reference sequence). Trimming at V came to 6 bases and at J to 0 bases, leaving 8 bases not matched to a gene.